Below, 4 T cell receptor beta chains from the same sample are listed, as sequenced in a study of shared clonotypes between healthy human individuals. The repertoire was sequenced with immunoSEQ multiplex PCR; TCRdb's copy has only in-frame clones and lacks some. The sample records more than 2,000,000 clones, more than 80% being singletons. The sequenced sample was naive CD4+ T cells from PBMCs. Noted subset: CD45RA+ positively selected. The receptors were sampled from a man between 18 and 35 years old in good health. Some clones in this sample may be carry-over from other donors' samples.

V is TRBV5-4 and J is TRBJ2-6, with D possibly being TRBD2 (5 bases). The V gene's germline CDR1 is SGHNT and CDR2 YYREEE (reference sequence). V was trimmed by 6 bases and J by 1 base, leaving 8 bases between them. CDR3 length: 14 residues. This CDR3 is CASKPGSGANVLTF. CDR3 nucleotides: TGTGCCAGCAAACCGGGATCTGGGGCCAACGTCCTGACTTTC.

The CDR3 DNA sequence: TGTGCCAGCAGCCCCCAGCCGAACACTGAAGCTTTCTTT. It yields the protein CASSPQPNTEAFF. The rearrangement uses TRBV7-9 and TRBJ1-1; D is uncertain. V was pared by 5 bases and J by 1 base, with 8 bases between. Germline assignment: CDR1 SEHNR and CDR2 FQNEAQ (reference sequence). CDR3 length: 13 residues.

This sequence joins TRBV12-5 and TRBJ1-1; D remains unclear. Trimming removed 3 bases at V and 1 base at J, with 9 bases between. Germline values: CDR1 LGHNT, CDR2 FRNRAP. There are 14 residues in the CDR3. CDR3 coding DNA: TGTGCTAGTGGTTTCCCCGCCGGGAACACTGAAGCTTTCTTT. It translates to CASGFPAGNTEAFF.

In regard to this clone: Other DNA sequences from this sample encode an identical CDR3 as well. This chain uses TRBV28 with TRBJ1-4; D perhaps matches TRBD1 (6 bases). This CDR3 spans 12 amino acids. V lost 5 bases and J lost 8, with 9 bases in between. Germline lookup yields CDR1 MDHEN and CDR2 SYDVKM. The CDR3 bases are TGTGCCAGCAGTCAAGGGGGGGAAAAACTGTTTTTT. Its translation: CASSQGGEKLFF.